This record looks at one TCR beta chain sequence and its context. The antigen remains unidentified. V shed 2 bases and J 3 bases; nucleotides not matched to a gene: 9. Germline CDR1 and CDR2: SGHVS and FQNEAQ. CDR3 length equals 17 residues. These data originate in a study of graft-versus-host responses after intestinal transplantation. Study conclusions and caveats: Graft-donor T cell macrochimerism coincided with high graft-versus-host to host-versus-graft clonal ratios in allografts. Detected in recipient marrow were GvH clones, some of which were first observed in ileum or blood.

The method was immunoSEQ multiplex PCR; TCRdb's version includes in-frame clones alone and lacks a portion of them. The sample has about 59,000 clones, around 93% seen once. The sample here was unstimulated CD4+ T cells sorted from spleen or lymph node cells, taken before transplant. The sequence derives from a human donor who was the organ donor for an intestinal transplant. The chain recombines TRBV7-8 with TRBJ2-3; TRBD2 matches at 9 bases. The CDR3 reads CASSLPVSGGWTDTQYF. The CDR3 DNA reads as TGTGCCAGCAGCTTACCAGTCAGCGGGGGGTGGACAGATACGCAGTATTTT.